The clone carrying this T cell receptor beta chain has more than one count but fewer than ten. Its antigen remains unknown. This record belongs to a study of naive and memory T cell subsets. Study results and limitations: Naive repertoires, especially CD8, held a few larger clonotypes, possibly memory cells re-expressing CD45RA. In CD4 and CD8 cells, diversity dropped from naive through EMRA.

The beta constant-region primer was an equimolar mix of two oligonucleotides covering TRBC1 and TRBC2. Nested alpha and beta constant-region primers with the SP2 primer drove four PCR rounds on ligated cDNA. A 12-nucleotide UMI and the SP2 primer were added to the cDNA 3' end by oligonucleotide ligation. Each CDR3 protein is one row after TCRdb ran MiXCR on the UMI-ligation and nested PCR reads. This sample yields more than 95,000 distinct CDR3 sequences, of which about 14% are seen a single time; 2.5% to 3.5% belongs to the top ten. CD4 T cells were positively selected, then CD8 T cells from the CD4-negative fraction. Sequencing was carried out using naive CD8+ T cells from blood. The TCR originated in a human donor in good health.

CDR3 region: CAIGRGYYEQYF. CDR3 sequence (DNA): TGTGCCATCGGCAGGGGGTACTACGAGCAGTACTTC. The chain couples TRBV10-3 to TRBJ2-7, with 7 nucleotides matching TRBD1. V dropped 8 bases and J dropped 3; count of bases not matched to a gene: 4. CDR1 and CDR2 from the germline V gene are ENHRY and SYGVKD. The CDR3 runs to 12 residues.